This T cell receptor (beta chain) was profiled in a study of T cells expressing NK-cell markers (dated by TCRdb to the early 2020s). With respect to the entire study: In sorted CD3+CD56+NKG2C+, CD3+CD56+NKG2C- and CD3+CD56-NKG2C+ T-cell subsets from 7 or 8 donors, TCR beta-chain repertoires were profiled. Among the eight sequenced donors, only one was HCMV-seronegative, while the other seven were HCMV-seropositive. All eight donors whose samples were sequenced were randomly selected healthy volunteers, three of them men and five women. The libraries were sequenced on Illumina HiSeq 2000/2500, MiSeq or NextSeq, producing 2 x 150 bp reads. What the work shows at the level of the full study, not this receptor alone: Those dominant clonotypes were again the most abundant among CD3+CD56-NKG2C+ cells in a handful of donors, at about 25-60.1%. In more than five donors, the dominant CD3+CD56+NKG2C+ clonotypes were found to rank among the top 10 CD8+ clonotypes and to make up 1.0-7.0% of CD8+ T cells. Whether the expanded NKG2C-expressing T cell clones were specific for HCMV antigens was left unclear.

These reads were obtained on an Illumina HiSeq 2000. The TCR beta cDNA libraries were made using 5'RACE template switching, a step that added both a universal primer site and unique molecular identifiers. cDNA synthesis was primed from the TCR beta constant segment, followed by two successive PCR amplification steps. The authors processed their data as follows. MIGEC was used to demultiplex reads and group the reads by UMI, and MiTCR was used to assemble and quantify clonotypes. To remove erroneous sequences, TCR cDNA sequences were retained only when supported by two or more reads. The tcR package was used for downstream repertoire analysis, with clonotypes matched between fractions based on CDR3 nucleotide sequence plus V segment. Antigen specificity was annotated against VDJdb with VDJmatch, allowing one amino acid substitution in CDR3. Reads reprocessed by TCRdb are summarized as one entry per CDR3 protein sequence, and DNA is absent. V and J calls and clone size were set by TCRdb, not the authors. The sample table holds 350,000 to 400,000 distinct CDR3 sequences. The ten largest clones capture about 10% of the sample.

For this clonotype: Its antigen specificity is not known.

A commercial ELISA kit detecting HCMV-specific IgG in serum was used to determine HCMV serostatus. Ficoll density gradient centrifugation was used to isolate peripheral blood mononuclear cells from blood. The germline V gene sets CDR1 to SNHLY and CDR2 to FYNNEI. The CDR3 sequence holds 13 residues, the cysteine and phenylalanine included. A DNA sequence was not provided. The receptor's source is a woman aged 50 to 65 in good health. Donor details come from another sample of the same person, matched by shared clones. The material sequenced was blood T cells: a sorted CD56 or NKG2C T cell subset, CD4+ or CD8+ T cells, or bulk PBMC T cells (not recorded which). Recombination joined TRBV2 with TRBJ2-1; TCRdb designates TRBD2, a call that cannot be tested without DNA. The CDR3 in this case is CASSVAGRHEQFF.